These 14 T cell receptor beta chains were sequenced from one sample in a study of Graves' ophthalmopathy and Graves' hyperthyroidism. Amplifying from RNA transcripts, the study obtained TCR beta CDR3 regions. Scientists carried out first-round RT-PCR using HTBI primers and then a second-round multiplex PCR. One entry per CDR3 protein, called by TCRdb with MiXCR from the multiplex PCR reads. Found here are 1 million to 1.3 million distinct CDR3 sequences, about 40% of them singletons; the top ten hold 11%. Sequencing was carried out using peripheral blood or thyroid tissue (not recorded which). The receptors come from an adult man with Graves' hyperthyroidism.

This clonotype appeared many times. The genes are TRBV7-8 and TRBJ2-7, with a tentative D call TRBD1 (5 bases). CDR1 and CDR2 (germline): SGHVS, FQNEAQ. The CDR3 is made up of 12 amino acids. Trimming cost V 4 bases and J 3 bases, with 7 bases left between them. Here the CDR3 DNA reads TGTGCCAGCAGCTACGACAGCTACGAGCAGTACTTC. This translates into CASSYDSYEQYF.

The V gene is TRBV6-6, the J gene TRBJ1-5, with D unclear. Trimming removed 5 bases from V and 5 bases from J, with 13 bases in between. The CDR3 loop spans 14 amino acids. Germline CDR1 MNHNY, CDR2 SVGAGI (reference sequence). In nucleotides, the CDR3 is TGTGCCAGCAGTCTGCCGGGGAGAGATCAGCCCCAGCATTTT. This sequence encodes CASSLPGRDQPQHF.

Concerning this clonotype itself: One end of the junction varies from germline; a read error may be responsible. The genes are TRBV7-2 and TRBJ1-4, with a weak D call TRBD1 (6 bases). This CDR3 spans 17 amino acids. The V gene's germline CDR1 is SGHTA and CDR2 FQGNSA. In nucleotides, the CDR3 is TGTGCCAGCAGCTTAGAGGGCCCGGGGACATTTCATGAAAAACTGGTTTTT. Its translation: CASSLEGPGTFHEKLVF.

This clonotype has just a few counts. The chain links TRBV5-4 to TRBJ2-5; 11 bases match TRBD2. The CDR3 sequence is 17 residues long. V shed 4 bases, J shed 5 bases, and the junction held 13 bases outside the gene matches. The germline CDR1 and CDR2 sequences are SGHNT and YYREEE (reference sequence). CDR3 in DNA: TGTGCCAGCAGCCCGGGATTAACTAGCGGGAGTGGGGAGACCCAGTACTTC. Translation: CASSPGLTSGSGETQYF.

Ten or more counts support this clonotype. CDR3 nucleotide sequence: TGTGCCAGCAGCCGTGGGACTAGCGGAGACCAAGAGACCCAGTACTTC. Its translation: CASSRGTSGDQETQYF. The chain recombines TRBV7-3 with TRBJ2-5, with 11 bases fitting TRBD2. Per the germline V gene, CDR1 is SGHTA and CDR2 is FQGTGA. The CDR3 is 16 amino acids. J was trimmed by 0 bases and V by 5 bases; bases with no gene match: 5.

This CDR3 is CASNLYEQYF. The CDR3 DNA reads TGTGCCAGCAATCTCTACGAGCAGTACTTC. The chain carries TRBV9 and TRBJ2-7; no clear D. V was shortened by 6 bases and J by 3 bases, with 4 bases between the two germline ends. The CDR3 consists of 10 residues. Germline values: CDR1 SGDLS, CDR2 YYNGEE.

DNA for the CDR3: TGTGCCAGCGAAAGGACGGGGGAGACGTCGGGTGGCTACACCTTC. This encodes CASERTGETSGGYTF. This chain connects TRBV25-1 to TRBJ1-2; tentative D call: TRBD1 (5 bases). This CDR3 contains 15 residues. Trimming took 8 bases from V and 7 from J, leaving 23 bases between them. Germline loops: CDR1 MGHDK, CDR2 SYGVNS.

This clonotype has just one count. A read error may be the cause here, since a much bigger clone is one base away. The chain joins TRBV29-1 to TRBJ2-5; TRBD1 aligns across 9 bases. The CDR3 length is 11 residues. The germline gives CDR1 SQVTM, CDR2 ANQGSEA. Losses at the gene ends were 4 bases for V and 9 bases for J; bases not matched to a gene: 3. The DNA for the CDR3 is TGCAGCGTTGGGACAGGGGAGGCCCAGTACTTC. Translated: CSVGTGEAQYF.

This clonotype was recorded at least ten times. J is TRBJ1-4 and V is TRBV15; D possibly corresponds to TRBD1 (6 bases). Germline values: CDR1 LNHNV, CDR2 YYDKDF (reference sequence). CDR3 length equals 16 residues. With 0 bases removed from V and 7 bases from J, the gap between germline ends came to 15 bases. The CDR3 bases are TGTGCCACCAGCAGAGATCCCAGGGGCCCTGGTGAAAAACTGTTTTTT. It is translated as CATSRDPRGPGEKLFF.

With respect to this clonotype: A much larger clone lies a single base off, so this may be a read error. This chain connects TRBV7-9 to TRBJ2-2, with D perhaps TRBD2 (6 bases). Germline lookup yields CDR1 SEHNR and CDR2 FQNEAQ (reference sequence). Trimming shortened V by 7 bases and J by 0 bases, and 18 bases separated the two germline ends. The CDR3 covers 17 residues. CDR3 DNA: TGTGCCAGCAATACGAACCGGGGGACCCCGAACACCGGGGAGCTGTTTTTT. This translates into CASNTNRGTPNTGELFF.

This clonotype was counted at least ten times. At one of its ends the junction is not consistent with the germline gene, which may arise from a read error. V and J are TRBV4-1 and TRBJ2-7; D may correspond to TRBD1 or TRBD2 (5 bases each). CDR1 and CDR2 from the germline V gene are MGHRA and YSYEKL. CDR3 size: 12 residues. This chain's CDR3 is CASSQRGGEQYF. CDR3 nucleotides: TGTGCCAGCAGCCAACGGGGCGGAGAGCAGTACTTC.

The chain employs TRBV29-1 and TRBJ2-3; D uncertain. Per germline, CDR1 SQVTM and CDR2 ANQGSEA. The CDR3 is 14 residues long. Trimming shortened V by 4 bases and J by 0 bases, and 11 bases separated the two germline ends. CDR3 region: CSVVMGVSTDTQYF. CDR3 nucleotides: TGCAGCGTTGTAATGGGCGTAAGCACAGATACGCAGTATTTT.

This clonotype was picked up a small number of times. The CDR3: CASSIAPGSHEQYF. The CDR3 nucleotides read TGTGCCAGTAGTATCGCTCCAGGGTCCCACGAGCAGTACTTC. This chain uses TRBV19 with TRBJ2-7; weak D call: TRBD1 (5 bases). CDR1 and CDR2 (germline): LNHDA, SQIVND (reference sequence). The CDR3 consists of 14 residues. The V end lost 3 bases, the J end lost 5 bases, and 14 bases lay between the germline ends. The full variable domain, its missing parts supplied by reference TRBV19 and TRBJ2-7, is DGGITQSPKYLFRKEGQNVTLSCEQNLNHDAMYWYRQDPGQGLRLIYYSQIVNDFQKGDIAEGYSVSREKKESFPLTVTSAQKNPTAFYLCASSIAPGSHEQYFGPGTRLTVT.

The chain couples TRBV10-3 to TRBJ1-1; D perhaps matches TRBD1 (6 bases). The CDR3 sequence is 16 residues long. Germline CDR1 reads ENHRY; CDR2 reads SYGVKD. Trimming took 3 bases from V and 5 from J, leaving 19 bases between them. Here the CDR3 DNA reads TGTGCCATCAGTGAAGGCAGGGGCAGGGAGAAGACTGAAGCTTTCTTT. Protein sequence: CAISEGRGREKTEAFF.